This is a list of T cell receptor beta chains from one sample in a study of early T cells in non-severe SARS-CoV-2 infection. Each CDR3 protein gets one entry after TCRdb re-called the 5' RACE reads with MiXCR. The data show approximately 49,000 distinct CDR3 sequences, 10% to 15% seen once. Sequences were obtained from whole blood. These receptors originate from an adult who was a healthcare worker with PCR-confirmed SARS-CoV-2 infection or an uninfected control (not recorded which). CDR3s include the opening cysteine and the closing phenylalanine or tryptophan. The D gene is left open where the match is weak. Size is stated for part of the rows, as once, few or many counts, or as a class when the clone is expanded.

cdr3_aa: CASSLVGLAAYNEQFF; cdr3_nt: TGTGCCAGCAGCTTAGTGGGACTAGCGGCTTACAATGAGCAGTTCTTC; v_call: TRBV7-3; clone_size: many; d_call: TRBD2; j_call: TRBJ2-1
cdr3_aa: CASSPSGSVYEQYF; cdr3_nt: TGTGCCAGCAGTCCTAGCGGGAGCGTCTACGAGCAGTACTTC; v_call: TRBV27; clone_size: few; d_call: TRBD2; j_call: TRBJ2-7
cdr3_aa: CASSLMSYGYTF; cdr3_nt: TGTGCCAGCTCGCTGATGAGCTATGGCTACACCTTC; v_call: TRBV18; clone_size: many; d_call: .; j_call: TRBJ1-2
cdr3_aa: CASRGSAVEQYF; cdr3_nt: TGTGCCAGCAGAGGTTCGGCAGTGGAGCAGTACTTC; v_call: TRBV5-6; clone_size: many; d_call: .; j_call: TRBJ2-7
cdr3_aa: CASSLETGRTGELFF; cdr3_nt: TGCGCCAGCAGCTTGGAGACAGGGCGAACCGGGGAGCTGTTTTTT; v_call: TRBV5-1; clone_size: few; d_call: TRBD1; j_call: TRBJ2-2
cdr3_aa: CSVEGGGGLKAYNEQFF; cdr3_nt: TGCAGCGTTGAAGGCGGCGGGGGCCTAAAAGCCTACAATGAGCAGTTCTTC; v_call: TRBV29-1; clone_size: many; d_call: .; j_call: TRBJ2-1
cdr3_aa: CASSTAGAGGPRPYEQYF; cdr3_nt: TGCGCCAGCAGCACCGCCGGAGCGGGGGGGCCCCGTCCCTACGAGCAGTACTTC; v_call: TRBV5-1; clone_size: .; d_call: TRBD2; j_call: TRBJ2-7
cdr3_aa: CASSSQQETQYF; cdr3_nt: TGTGCCAGCAGCTCACAACAAGAGACCCAGTACTTC; v_call: TRBV5-4; clone_size: .; d_call: .; j_call: TRBJ2-5
cdr3_aa: CASSYLGHQQPQHF; cdr3_nt: TGTGCCAGCAGTTACTTGGGACACCAACAGCCCCAGCATTTT; v_call: TRBV6-5; clone_size: .; d_call: .; j_call: TRBJ1-5
cdr3_aa: CASSPPEGGPLFSYNEQFF; cdr3_nt: TGTGCCAGCTCACCACCGGAAGGGGGCCCACTATTTTCCTACAATGAGCAGTTCTTC; v_call: TRBV18; clone_size: .; d_call: TRBD1; j_call: TRBJ2-1
cdr3_aa: CATSDHRATEAFF; cdr3_nt: TGTGCCACCAGTGATCACAGGGCCACTGAAGCTTTCTTT; v_call: TRBV24-1; clone_size: few; d_call: .; j_call: TRBJ1-1
cdr3_aa: CASSFGTSNEQFF; cdr3_nt: TGTGCCAGCAGCTTCGGGACTTCTAATGAGCAGTTCTTC; v_call: TRBV11-2; clone_size: few; d_call: .; j_call: TRBJ2-1
cdr3_aa: CASTQYRGQRETQYF; cdr3_nt: TGTGCCAGCACCCAATACAGGGGGCAGAGAGAGACCCAGTACTTC; v_call: TRBV7-2; clone_size: few; d_call: TRBD1; j_call: TRBJ2-5
cdr3_aa: CASSAGSRLFF; cdr3_nt: TGTGCCAGCAGCGCCGGATCAAGACTGTTTTTT; v_call: TRBV25-1; clone_size: many; d_call: .; j_call: TRBJ1-4
cdr3_aa: CASSQIPRRGGETQYF; cdr3_nt: TGTGCCAGCAGCCAAATTCCGCGGAGAGGGGGAGAGACCCAGTACTTC; v_call: TRBV2; clone_size: many; d_call: .; j_call: TRBJ2-5
cdr3_aa: CSVPGLEQFF; cdr3_nt: TGCAGCGTGCCGGGACTTGAGCAGTTCTTC; v_call: TRBV29-1; clone_size: many; d_call: .; j_call: TRBJ2-1
cdr3_aa: CASSLAWRDTEAFF; cdr3_nt: TGCGCCAGCAGCCTTGCCTGGAGAGACACTGAAGCTTTCTTT; v_call: TRBV4-1; clone_size: many; d_call: .; j_call: TRBJ1-1
cdr3_aa: CASSLSGLGGGANVLTF; cdr3_nt: TGTGCCAGCAGTTTATCCGGGTTGGGTGGTGGGGCCAACGTCCTGACTTTC; v_call: TRBV28; clone_size: many; d_call: .; j_call: TRBJ2-6
cdr3_aa: CASSRQGGTDTQYF; cdr3_nt: TGTGCCAGCAGCCGGCAGGGAGGAACAGATACGCAGTATTTT; v_call: TRBV7-3; clone_size: .; d_call: .; j_call: TRBJ2-3
cdr3_aa: CSASAGTGITDTQYF; cdr3_nt: TGCAGTGCTAGTGCCGGGACAGGGATAACAGATACGCAGTATTTT; v_call: TRBV20-1; clone_size: many; d_call: TRBD1; j_call: TRBJ2-3
cdr3_aa: CATSAGPTTSQFF; cdr3_nt: TGTGCCACCAGTGCCGGTCCTACGACGAGTCAGTTCTTC; v_call: TRBV24-1; clone_size: many; d_call: .; j_call: TRBJ2-1
cdr3_aa: CASSPELWYGYTF; cdr3_nt: TGTGCCAGCAGTCCGGAGCTTTGGTATGGCTACACCTTC; v_call: TRBV12-3/TRBV12-4; clone_size: many; d_call: .; j_call: TRBJ1-2
cdr3_aa: CATQVVGGYTF; cdr3_nt: TGTGCCACTCAGGTAGTCGGTGGCTACACCTTC; v_call: TRBV28; clone_size: few; d_call: .; j_call: TRBJ1-2
cdr3_aa: CASSGERGTYNEQFF; cdr3_nt: TGTGCCAGCAGTGGGGAGCGGGGTACCTACAATGAGCAGTTCTTC; v_call: TRBV2; clone_size: many; d_call: TRBD2; j_call: TRBJ2-1
cdr3_aa: CASSTRVWPGRTNTGELFF; cdr3_nt: TGTGCCAGCAGCACTCGCGTCTGGCCGGGACGTACGAACACCGGGGAGCTGTTTTTT; v_call: TRBV11-2; clone_size: few; d_call: .; j_call: TRBJ2-2
cdr3_aa: CASSSGTAETQYF; cdr3_nt: TGCGCCAGCAGCTCGGGGACAGCAGAGACCCAGTACTTC; v_call: TRBV5-1; clone_size: few; d_call: TRBD1; j_call: TRBJ2-5
cdr3_aa: CASSPEGYYGYTF; cdr3_nt: TGTGCCAGCAGTCCCGAAGGGTACTATGGCTACACCTTC; v_call: TRBV27; clone_size: many; d_call: .; j_call: TRBJ1-2
cdr3_aa: CSVEGLGDRDYEQYF; cdr3_nt: TGCAGCGTTGAAGGGTTAGGGGACAGGGACTACGAGCAGTACTTC; v_call: TRBV29-1; clone_size: many; d_call: TRBD1; j_call: TRBJ2-7
cdr3_aa: CSVSGGVGSTDTQYF; cdr3_nt: TGCAGCGTTAGCGGGGGGGTGGGCAGCACAGATACGCAGTATTTT; v_call: TRBV29-1; clone_size: .; d_call: TRBD2; j_call: TRBJ2-3
cdr3_aa: CSAYPGTSGGNEQFF; cdr3_nt: TGCAGTGCTTACCCCGGGACTAGCGGGGGTAATGAGCAGTTCTTC; v_call: TRBV20-1; clone_size: many; d_call: TRBD2; j_call: TRBJ2-1
cdr3_aa: CASSLTQVNGYTF; cdr3_nt: TGTGCCAGCAGCTTAACACAGGTTAATGGCTACACCTTC; v_call: TRBV7-3; clone_size: many; d_call: .; j_call: TRBJ1-2
cdr3_aa: CASSLGQSYEQYF; cdr3_nt: TGCGCCAGCAGCTTGGGGCAGAGCTACGAGCAGTACTTC; v_call: TRBV5-1; clone_size: medium-sized; d_call: .; j_call: TRBJ2-7
cdr3_aa: CASSSLRVYYNEQFF; cdr3_nt: TGTGCCAGCAGTTCTCTCAGGGTCTACTACAATGAGCAGTTCTTC; v_call: TRBV6-2/TRBV6-3; clone_size: few; d_call: .; j_call: TRBJ2-1
cdr3_aa: CASSSPGTKWEQYF; cdr3_nt: TGTGCCAGCAGTTCGCCCGGGACTAAGTGGGAGCAGTACTTC; v_call: TRBV28; clone_size: few; d_call: TRBD2; j_call: TRBJ2-7
cdr3_aa: CASSPQGEKYGNQPQHF; cdr3_nt: TGTGCCAGCAGTCCCCAGGGGGAGAAGTATGGCAATCAGCCCCAGCATTTT; v_call: TRBV12-3/TRBV12-4; clone_size: .; d_call: TRBD1; j_call: TRBJ1-5
cdr3_aa: CASRRGAPNEQFF; cdr3_nt: TGTGCCAGCAGGCGGGGGGCGCCGAATGAGCAGTTCTTC; v_call: TRBV12-3/TRBV12-4; clone_size: .; d_call: TRBD2; j_call: TRBJ2-1
cdr3_aa: CASSFPSQNEQYF; cdr3_nt: TGTGCCAGCAGCTTCCCGTCCCAGAACGAGCAGTACTTC; v_call: TRBV11-2; clone_size: many; d_call: .; j_call: TRBJ2-7
cdr3_aa: CASSQGMGGTEAFF; cdr3_nt: TGCGCCAGCAGCCAAGGAATGGGGGGAACTGAAGCTTTCTTT; v_call: TRBV4-1; clone_size: few; d_call: .; j_call: TRBJ1-1
cdr3_aa: CASSRTAYGYTF; cdr3_nt: TGTGCCAGCAGCCGGACAGCGTATGGCTACACCTTC; v_call: TRBV6-5; clone_size: many; d_call: .; j_call: TRBJ1-2
cdr3_aa: CASSQPGQLDNEQFF; cdr3_nt: TGTGCCAGCAGCCAGCCGGGACAGCTAGACAATGAGCAGTTCTTC; v_call: TRBV5-5; clone_size: many; d_call: TRBD1; j_call: TRBJ2-1
cdr3_aa: CASSTHSLGTDTQYF; cdr3_nt: TGTGCCAGCAGTACGCACTCCTTAGGCACAGATACGCAGTATTTT; v_call: TRBV12-3/TRBV12-4; clone_size: .; d_call: .; j_call: TRBJ2-3
cdr3_aa: CASSPGQPNQPQHF; cdr3_nt: TGTGCCAGCAGCCCGGGACAGCCCAATCAGCCCCAGCATTTT; v_call: TRBV7-9; clone_size: many; d_call: TRBD1; j_call: TRBJ1-5
cdr3_aa: CASSRGDTGNTIYF; cdr3_nt: TGTGCCAGCAGTCGAGGGGACACTGGAAACACCATATATTTT; v_call: TRBV28; clone_size: few; d_call: .; j_call: TRBJ1-3
cdr3_aa: CASSGTFQETQYF; cdr3_nt: TGTGCCAGCAGCGGGACGTTTCAAGAGACCCAGTACTTC; v_call: TRBV28; clone_size: .; d_call: .; j_call: TRBJ2-5
cdr3_aa: CASSPDRGDSGANVLTF; cdr3_nt: TGTGCCAGCAGTCCAGACAGGGGAGACTCTGGGGCCAACGTCCTGACTTTC; v_call: TRBV28; clone_size: .; d_call: TRBD1; j_call: TRBJ2-6
cdr3_aa: CASSERKDTLYGYTF; cdr3_nt: TGTGCCAGCAGTGAAAGGAAGGACACTCTCTATGGCTACACCTTC; v_call: TRBV2; clone_size: few; d_call: .; j_call: TRBJ1-2
cdr3_aa: CASSSQRYNEQFF; cdr3_nt: TGTGCCAGCAGCTCCCAGAGGTACAATGAGCAGTTCTTC; v_call: TRBV11-2; clone_size: few; d_call: .; j_call: TRBJ2-1
cdr3_aa: CASSLDSAGETQYF; cdr3_nt: TGTGCCAGCAGCTTAGACTCCGCCGGGGAGACCCAGTACTTC; v_call: TRBV7-3; clone_size: few; d_call: .; j_call: TRBJ2-5
cdr3_aa: CASSFPGQGGDTQYF; cdr3_nt: TGCGCCAGCAGCTTTCCGGGACAGGGCGGCGATACGCAGTATTTT; v_call: TRBV5-1; clone_size: .; d_call: TRBD1; j_call: TRBJ2-3
cdr3_aa: CASSGNLPQHF; cdr3_nt: TGTGCCAGCAGTGGGAATTTGCCCCAGCATTTT; v_call: TRBV6-1; clone_size: .; d_call: .; j_call: TRBJ1-5
cdr3_aa: CASSLGQGPNTGELFF; cdr3_nt: TGTGCCAGCAGTCTTGGACAGGGGCCGAACACCGGGGAGCTGTTTTTT; v_call: TRBV6-4; clone_size: .; d_call: TRBD1; j_call: TRBJ2-2
cdr3_aa: CSASTGTSSNNEQFF; cdr3_nt: TGCAGTGCTAGTACCGGGACTAGCTCCAACAATGAGCAGTTCTTC; v_call: TRBV20-1; clone_size: .; d_call: TRBD2; j_call: TRBJ2-1
cdr3_aa: CASSLEATSGKTDTQYF; cdr3_nt: TGTGCCAGCAGCTTAGAGGCGACTAGCGGTAAAACAGATACGCAGTATTTT; v_call: TRBV7-6; clone_size: .; d_call: TRBD2; j_call: TRBJ2-3
cdr3_aa: CASSLMAGSYEQYF; cdr3_nt: TGTGCCAGCAGCTTAATGGCCGGAAGCTACGAGCAGTACTTC; v_call: TRBV7-9; clone_size: .; d_call: .; j_call: TRBJ2-7
cdr3_aa: CASSQDRLPGQGYEQYF; cdr3_nt: TGCGCCAGCAGCCAAGATCGATTACCCGGACAGGGCTACGAGCAGTACTTC; v_call: TRBV4-1; clone_size: few; d_call: TRBD1; j_call: TRBJ2-7
cdr3_aa: CASFSGTGNTEAFF; cdr3_nt: TGTGCCAGCTTCTCCGGGACAGGGAACACTGAAGCTTTCTTT; v_call: TRBV18; clone_size: many; d_call: TRBD1; j_call: TRBJ1-1
cdr3_aa: CAIREEGGDLEAFF; cdr3_nt: TGTGCCATCAGGGAGGAAGGAGGGGACCTTGAAGCTTTCTTT; v_call: TRBV10-3; clone_size: many; d_call: .; j_call: TRBJ1-1